The rows below give T cell receptor beta chains drawn from one sample of a study of T-cell memory formation after mild COVID-19. TCRdb reanalysed the 5' RACE reads using MiXCR and keeps one entry per CDR3 protein. The sample includes more than 400,000 distinct CDR3 sequences, 15% to 20% of them seen just once. Material for sequencing was PBMCs or a T cell subset sorted from them (not recorded which). The source of these receptors is an adult woman who had mild COVID-19 (a few samples of this study predate the infection). Cell type and time point are not known. Both conserved end residues are part of each CDR3. A D gene is named only where the DNA matches it firmly. Where a row states a size, it is once, few, many or the class of an expanded clone; other rows omit it.

V,J,D,size,CDR3,DNA
TRBV12-3/TRBV12-4,TRBJ2-7,-,-,CASTHGGEQYF,TGTGCCAGCACCCATGGGGGGGAGCAGTACTTC
TRBV5-4,TRBJ1-1,TRBD1,-,CASSRQGAITEAFF,TGTGCCAGCAGCCGTCAGGGGGCAATCACTGAAGCTTTCTTT
TRBV6-5,TRBJ2-5,-,few,CASSEGVVETQYF,TGTGCCAGCAGTGAAGGTGTTGTAGAGACCCAGTACTTC
TRBV20-1,TRBJ1-1,-,few,CSASDRGSIGAFF,TGCAGTGCTTCGGACAGAGGGAGCATAGGGGCTTTCTTT
TRBV5-1,TRBJ2-5,-,-,CASWEQPSLQETQYF,TGCGCCAGCTGGGAACAGCCGAGCCTCCAAGAGACCCAGTACTTC
TRBV24-1,TRBJ2-5,TRBD1,-,CATSDLTGGLETQYF,TGTGCCACCAGTGATCTGACAGGGGGCCTGGAGACCCAGTACTTC
TRBV29-1,TRBJ2-3,TRBD1,few,CSVELTGVSTQYF,TGCAGCGTTGAACTGACAGGGGTTTCTACGCAGTATTTT
TRBV19,TRBJ2-3,TRBD1,few,CASSIRGQGQIGPKDTQYF,TGTGCCAGTAGTATAAGGGGACAGGGACAAATCGGCCCGAAAGATACGCAGTATTTT
TRBV3-1,TRBJ2-7,-,few,CASSQDGQSYEQYF,TGTGCCAGCAGCCAAGATGGACAGAGCTACGAGCAGTACTTC
TRBV19,TRBJ2-7,-,-,CASSMDGTRPLYEQYF,TGTGCCAGTAGTATGGATGGGACACGTCCCCTCTACGAGCAGTACTTC
TRBV5-1,TRBJ2-5,-,-,CASSLAPEKVRETQYF,TGCGCCAGCAGCTTGGCTCCAGAGAAGGTCAGGGAGACCCAGTACTTC
TRBV7-3,TRBJ2-7,-,-,CASSPRGQYF,TGTGCCAGCAGCCCTCGGGGGCAGTACTTC
TRBV6-6,TRBJ2-7,TRBD1,few,CASSYRGQTYEQYF,TGTGCCAGCAGTTACAGGGGACAGACCTACGAGCAGTACTTC
TRBV6-5,TRBJ1-2,-,-,CASSYSNVYSTKYGYTF,TGTGCCAGCAGTTACTCGAATGTCTACAGTACCAAATATGGCTACACCTTC
TRBV5-5,TRBJ1-1,-,few,CASSLTALAEAFF,TGTGCCAGCAGCTTGACAGCGCTCGCTGAAGCTTTCTTT
TRBV30,TRBJ1-4,-,few,CAWSAITATNEKLFF,TGTGCCTGGAGTGCAATTACTGCAACTAATGAAAAACTGTTTTTT
TRBV3-1,TRBJ2-3,TRBD2,few,CASSQAETSGYTQYF,TGTGCCAGCAGCCAAGCGGAGACTAGCGGATATACGCAGTATTTT
TRBV20-1,TRBJ1-1,-,few,CSASYPLLRPEAFF,TGCAGTGCTAGTTACCCTCTCCTAAGGCCTGAAGCTTTCTTT
TRBV7-9,TRBJ2-3,-,many,CASSFSPRADTQYF,TGTGCCAGCAGCTTCTCCCCGAGGGCAGATACGCAGTATTTT
TRBV9,TRBJ2-3,TRBD1,-,CASSVGGTGPSDTQYF,TGTGCCAGCAGCGTAGGTGGGACAGGGCCCTCGGATACGCAGTATTTT
TRBV7-6,TRBJ1-5,TRBD1,few,CASSLVGGTGNRQPQHF,TGTGCCAGCAGCTTAGTGGGTGGGACAGGGAATCGTCAGCCCCAGCATTTT
TRBV5-1,TRBJ1-1,TRBD1,few,CASRRGQGFTEAFF,TGCGCCAGCAGGAGGGGACAGGGATTTACTGAAGCTTTCTTT
TRBV6-1,TRBJ2-1,-,few,CASSETPRQDEQFF,TGTGCCAGCAGTGAAACCCCCAGGCAGGATGAGCAGTTCTTC
TRBV5-1,TRBJ2-3,-,many,CASSYSTDTQYF,TGTGCCAGCAGCTACAGCACAGATACGCAGTATTTT
TRBV12-3/TRBV12-4,TRBJ1-5,TRBD1,-,CASRRSSGGINQPQHF,TGTGCCAGCAGGCGTTCCTCAGGGGGAATCAATCAGCCCCAGCATTTT
TRBV12-3/TRBV12-4,TRBJ1-2,TRBD1,-,CASKPGQGYYGYTF,TGTGCCAGCAAACCGGGACAGGGCTACTATGGCTACACCTTC
TRBV6-5,TRBJ1-1,-,few,CASSLYEGAEAFF,TGTGCCAGCAGCCTGTACGAGGGGGCTGAAGCTTTCTTT
TRBV4-1,TRBJ1-5,TRBD1,few,CASSPTGGTYSNQPQHF,TGCGCCAGCAGCCCGACAGGGGGAACATATAGCAATCAGCCCCAGCATTTT
TRBV11-3,TRBJ2-1,TRBD2,-,CASSLRTSGRFNNEQFF,TGTGCCAGCAGCTTACGGACTAGCGGGAGGTTCAACAATGAGCAGTTCTTC
TRBV6-6,TRBJ2-6,-,-,CASSSVTESGANVLTF,TGTGCCAGCAGTTCAGTTACCGAATCTGGGGCCAACGTCCTGACTTTC
TRBV9,TRBJ1-6,-,few,CASSMRGSSYNSPLHF,TGTGCCAGCAGCATGAGGGGTTCGTCCTATAATTCACCCCTCCACTTT
TRBV6-6,TRBJ2-7,TRBD2,few,CASSYLGLAGGVFHEQYF,TGTGCCAGCAGTTATCTCGGACTAGCGGGAGGAGTGTTTCACGAGCAGTACTTC
TRBV2,TRBJ2-5,-,many,CASEGHYQETQYF,TGTGCCAGCGAGGGTCATTACCAAGAGACCCAGTACTTC
TRBV20-1,TRBJ1-2,-,-,CSAPYGGYTF,TGCAGTGCTCCTTATGGTGGCTACACCTTC
TRBV7-9,TRBJ2-7,TRBD2,-,CASSATSGSHEQYF,TGTGCCAGCAGCGCTACTAGCGGGAGCCACGAGCAGTACTTC
TRBV18,TRBJ2-7,-,-,CASSPRTESGGLGYEQYF,TGTGCCAGCTCACCTCGTACGGAGTCAGGGGGGCTTGGCTACGAGCAGTACTTC
TRBV5-1,TRBJ1-1,-,few,CASSKLIMNTEAFF,TGCGCCAGCAGCAAATTAATAATGAACACTGAAGCTTTCTTT